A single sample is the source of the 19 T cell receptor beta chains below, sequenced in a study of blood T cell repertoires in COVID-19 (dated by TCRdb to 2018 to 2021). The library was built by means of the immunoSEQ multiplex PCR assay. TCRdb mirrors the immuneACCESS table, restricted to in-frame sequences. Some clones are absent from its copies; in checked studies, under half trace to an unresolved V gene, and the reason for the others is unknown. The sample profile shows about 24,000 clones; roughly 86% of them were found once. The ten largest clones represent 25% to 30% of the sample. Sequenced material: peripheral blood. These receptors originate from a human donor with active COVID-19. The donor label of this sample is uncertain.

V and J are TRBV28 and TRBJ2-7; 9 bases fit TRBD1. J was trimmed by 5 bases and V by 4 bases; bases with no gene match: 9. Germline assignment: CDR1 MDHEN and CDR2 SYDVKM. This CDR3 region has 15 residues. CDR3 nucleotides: TGTGCCAGCAGTTCCATTACAGGGGGCATGGACGAGCAGTACTTC. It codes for CASSSITGGMDEQYF.

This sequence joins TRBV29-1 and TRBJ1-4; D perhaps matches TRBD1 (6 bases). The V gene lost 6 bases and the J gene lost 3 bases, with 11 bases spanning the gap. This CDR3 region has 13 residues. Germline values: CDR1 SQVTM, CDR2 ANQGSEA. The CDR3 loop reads CSVGQSSNEKLFF. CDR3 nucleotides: TGCAGCGTCGGACAGAGCTCTAATGAAAAACTGTTTTTT. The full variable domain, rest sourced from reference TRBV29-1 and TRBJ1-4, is SAVISQKPSRDICQRGTSLTIQCQVDSQVTMMFWYRQQPGQSLTLIATANQGSEATYESGFVIDKFPISRPNLTFSTLTVSNMSPEDSSIYLCSVGQSSNEKLFFGSGTQLSVL.

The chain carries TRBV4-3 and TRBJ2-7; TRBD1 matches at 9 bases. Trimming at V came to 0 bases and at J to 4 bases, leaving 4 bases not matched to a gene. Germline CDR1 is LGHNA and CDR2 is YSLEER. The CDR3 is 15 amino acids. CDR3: CASSQDFGQGYEQYF. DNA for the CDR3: TGCGCCAGCAGCCAAGATTTTGGACAGGGGTACGAGCAGTACTTC.

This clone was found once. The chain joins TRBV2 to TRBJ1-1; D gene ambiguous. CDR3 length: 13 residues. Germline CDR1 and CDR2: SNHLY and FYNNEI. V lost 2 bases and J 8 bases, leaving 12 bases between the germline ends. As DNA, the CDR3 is TGTGCCAGCAGTGAAAAATTAACGGGGGAAGCTTTCTTT. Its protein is CASSEKLTGEAFF.

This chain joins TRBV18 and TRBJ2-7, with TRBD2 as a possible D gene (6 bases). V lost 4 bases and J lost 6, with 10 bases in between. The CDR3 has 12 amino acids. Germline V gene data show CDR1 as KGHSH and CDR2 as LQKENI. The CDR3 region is CASSRVGGEQYF. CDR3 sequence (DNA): TGTGCCAGCTCACGAGTGGGGGGCGAGCAGTACTTC.

The CDR3 here is CAWSQMTGLYGYTF. The CDR3, as DNA: TGTGCCTGGAGTCAAATGACCGGACTCTATGGCTACACCTTC. V gene TRBV30 combines with J gene TRBJ1-2; the D is unclear. The germline V gene encodes CDR1 GTSNPN and CDR2 SVGIG (reference sequence). The CDR3 is made up of 14 amino acids. V dropped 2 bases and J dropped 4 bases, with 14 bases sitting between them.

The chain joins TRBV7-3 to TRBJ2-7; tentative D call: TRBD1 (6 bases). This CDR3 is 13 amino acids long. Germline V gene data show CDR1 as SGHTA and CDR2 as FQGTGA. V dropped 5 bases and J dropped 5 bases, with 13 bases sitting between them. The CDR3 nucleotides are TGTGCCAGCAGCCCAGGGGCAGGGAACGAGCAGTACTTC. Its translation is CASSPGAGNEQYF.

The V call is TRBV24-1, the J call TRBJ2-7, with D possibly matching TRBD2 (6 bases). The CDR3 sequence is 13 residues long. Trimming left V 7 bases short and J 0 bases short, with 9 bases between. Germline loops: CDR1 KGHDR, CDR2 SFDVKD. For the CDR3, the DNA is TGTGCCACCAGCCGGGGGAGCTCCTACGAGCAGTACTTC. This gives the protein CATSRGSSYEQYF.

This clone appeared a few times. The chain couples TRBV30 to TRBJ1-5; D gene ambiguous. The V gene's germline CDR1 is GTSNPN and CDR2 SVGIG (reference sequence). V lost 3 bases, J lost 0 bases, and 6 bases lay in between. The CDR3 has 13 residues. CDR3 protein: CAWRANSNQPQHF. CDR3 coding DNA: TGTGCCTGGAGAGCAAATAGCAATCAGCCCCAGCATTTT. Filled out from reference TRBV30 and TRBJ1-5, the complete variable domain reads SQTIHQWPATLVQPVGSPLSLECTVEGTSNPNLYWYRQAAGRGLQLLFYSVGIGQISSEVPQNLSASRPQDRQFILSSKKLLLSDSGFYLCAWRANSNQPQHFGDGTRLSIL.

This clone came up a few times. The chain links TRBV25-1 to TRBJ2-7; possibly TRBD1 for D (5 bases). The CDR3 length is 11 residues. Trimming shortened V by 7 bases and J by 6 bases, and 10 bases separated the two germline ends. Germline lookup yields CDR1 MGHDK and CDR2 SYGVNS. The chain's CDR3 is CASKDSLEQYF. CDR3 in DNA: TGTGCCAGCAAAGACAGCCTCGAGCAGTACTTC.

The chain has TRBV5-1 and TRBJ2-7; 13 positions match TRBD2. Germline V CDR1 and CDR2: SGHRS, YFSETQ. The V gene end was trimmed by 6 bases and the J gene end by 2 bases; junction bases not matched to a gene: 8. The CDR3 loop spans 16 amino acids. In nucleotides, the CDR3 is TGCGCCAGCAAGTTCGGAGGGACTAGCGGGACCTACGAGCAGTACTTC. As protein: CASKFGGTSGTYEQYF.

The CDR3 DNA reads as TGTGCCAGCTCACAGGGGGCGGGCTACGAGCAGTACTTC. This encodes CASSQGAGYEQYF. This chain uses TRBV18 with TRBJ2-7, with 7 bases fitting TRBD1. Germline CDR1 reads KGHSH; CDR2 reads LQKENI. This CDR3 comprises 13 residues. Trimming took 4 bases from V and 3 from J; bases not matched to a gene: 3. Supplemented by reference TRBV18 and TRBJ2-7, the full variable domain reads NAGVMQNPRHLVRRRGQEARLRCSPMKGHSHVYWYRQLPEEGLKFMVYLQKENIIDESGMPKERFSAEFPKEGPSILRIQQVVRGDSAAYFCASSQGAGYEQYFGPGTRLTVT.

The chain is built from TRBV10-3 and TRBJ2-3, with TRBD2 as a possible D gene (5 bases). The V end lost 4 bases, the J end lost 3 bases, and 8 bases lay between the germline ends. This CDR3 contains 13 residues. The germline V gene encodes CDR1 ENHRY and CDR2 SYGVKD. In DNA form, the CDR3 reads TGTGCCATCAGTGGAGGGCCAACAGATACGCAGTATTTT. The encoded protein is CAISGGPTDTQYF.

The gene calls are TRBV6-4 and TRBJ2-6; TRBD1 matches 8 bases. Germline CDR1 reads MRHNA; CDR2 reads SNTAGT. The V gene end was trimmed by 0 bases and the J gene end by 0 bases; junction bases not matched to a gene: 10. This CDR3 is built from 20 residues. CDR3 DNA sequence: TGTGCCAGCAGTGACTCGAACACCCCAGGGGGCTACTCTGGGGCCAACGTCCTGACTTTC. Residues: CASSDSNTPGGYSGANVLTF.

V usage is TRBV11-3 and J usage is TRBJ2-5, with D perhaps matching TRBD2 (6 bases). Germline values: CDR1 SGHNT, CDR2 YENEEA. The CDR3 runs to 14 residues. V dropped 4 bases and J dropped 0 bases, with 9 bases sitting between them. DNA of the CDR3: TGTGCCAGCAGCTCATGGGGGGACCAAGAGACCCAGTACTTC. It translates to CASSSWGDQETQYF.

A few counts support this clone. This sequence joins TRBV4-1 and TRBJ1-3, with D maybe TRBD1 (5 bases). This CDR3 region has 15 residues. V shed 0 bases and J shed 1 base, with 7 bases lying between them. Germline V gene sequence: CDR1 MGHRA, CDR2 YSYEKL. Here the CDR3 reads CASSQEGGSGNTIYF. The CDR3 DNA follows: TGCGCCAGCAGCCAAGAGGGGGGATCTGGAAACACCATATATTTT.

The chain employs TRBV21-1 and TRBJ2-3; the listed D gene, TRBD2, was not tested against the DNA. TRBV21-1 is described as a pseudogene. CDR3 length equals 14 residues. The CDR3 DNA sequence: TGTGCCTGCATGGCGGGGGACAACACAGATACGCAGTATTTT. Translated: CACMAGDNTDTQYF.

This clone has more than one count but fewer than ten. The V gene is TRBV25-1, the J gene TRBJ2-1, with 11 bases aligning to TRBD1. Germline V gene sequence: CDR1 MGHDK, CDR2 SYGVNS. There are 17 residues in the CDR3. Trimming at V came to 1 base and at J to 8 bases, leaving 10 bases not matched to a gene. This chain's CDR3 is CASSESRGQGAKYEQFF. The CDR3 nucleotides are TGTGCCAGCAGTGAATCCAGAGGACAGGGGGCCAAGTATGAGCAGTTCTTC.

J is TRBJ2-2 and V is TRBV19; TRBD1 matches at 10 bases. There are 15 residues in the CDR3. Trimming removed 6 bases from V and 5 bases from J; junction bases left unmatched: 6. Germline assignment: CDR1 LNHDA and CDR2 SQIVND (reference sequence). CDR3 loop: CASRETGGNTGELFF. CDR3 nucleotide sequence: TGTGCCAGTAGGGAGACAGGGGGCAATACCGGGGAGCTGTTTTTT.